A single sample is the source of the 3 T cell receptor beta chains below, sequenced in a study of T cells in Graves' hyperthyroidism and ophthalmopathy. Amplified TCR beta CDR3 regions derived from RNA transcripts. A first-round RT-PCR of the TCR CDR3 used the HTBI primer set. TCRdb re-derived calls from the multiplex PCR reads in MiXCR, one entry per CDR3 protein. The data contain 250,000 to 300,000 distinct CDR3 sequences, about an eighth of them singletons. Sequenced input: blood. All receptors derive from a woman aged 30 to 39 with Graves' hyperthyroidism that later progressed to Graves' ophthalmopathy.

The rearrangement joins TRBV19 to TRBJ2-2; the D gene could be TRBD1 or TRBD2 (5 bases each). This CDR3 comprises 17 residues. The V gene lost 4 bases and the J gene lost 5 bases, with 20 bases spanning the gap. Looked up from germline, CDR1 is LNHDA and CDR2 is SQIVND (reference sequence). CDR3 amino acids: CASSTYGTASRTGELFF. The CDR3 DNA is TGTGCCAGTAGTACATATGGGACGGCAAGTCGTACCGGGGAGCTGTTTTTT.

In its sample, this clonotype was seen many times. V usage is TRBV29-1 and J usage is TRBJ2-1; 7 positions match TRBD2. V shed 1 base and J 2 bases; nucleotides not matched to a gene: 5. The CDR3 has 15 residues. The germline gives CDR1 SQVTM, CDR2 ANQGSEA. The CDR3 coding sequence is TGCAGCGTTGAAGGGAGCGGGGTTCCCTACAATGAGCAGTTCTTC. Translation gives CSVEGSGVPYNEQFF.

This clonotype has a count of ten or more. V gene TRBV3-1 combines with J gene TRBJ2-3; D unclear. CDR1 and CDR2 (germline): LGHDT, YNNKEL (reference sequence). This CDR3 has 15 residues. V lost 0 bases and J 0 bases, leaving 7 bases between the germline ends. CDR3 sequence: CASSQDKFSTDTQYF. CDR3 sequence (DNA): TGTGCCAGCAGCCAAGATAAGTTTAGCACAGATACGCAGTATTTT.